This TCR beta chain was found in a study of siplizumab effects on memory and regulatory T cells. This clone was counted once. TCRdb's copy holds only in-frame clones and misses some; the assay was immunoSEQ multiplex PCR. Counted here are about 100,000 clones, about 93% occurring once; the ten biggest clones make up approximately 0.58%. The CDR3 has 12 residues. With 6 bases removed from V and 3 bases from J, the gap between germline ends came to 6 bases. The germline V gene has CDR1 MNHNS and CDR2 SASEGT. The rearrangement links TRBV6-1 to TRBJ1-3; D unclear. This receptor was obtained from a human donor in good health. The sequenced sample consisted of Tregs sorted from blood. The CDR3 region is CASSLLGNTIYF. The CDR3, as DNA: TGTGCCAGCAGCCTACTTGGAAACACCATATATTTT.